The 22 T cell receptor beta chains presented below share a single source sample, sequenced in a study of a mutant IDH1 vaccine in newly diagnosed glioma. What these receptors recognize is not known. Time point of the sample: week 11, during vaccination. A single vaccine dose contained 300 ug of mutant IDH1 20-mer peptide, and topical imiquimod was used with it. Sequencing used immunoSEQ multiplex PCR; TCRdb keeps in-frame clones, though not all of them. Of some 120,000 clones listed, just under 80% are singletons. This material consisted of PBMCs, taken from a glioma patient whose treatment included an IDH1 peptide vaccine. These receptors were collected from a man aged 35-49 years with glioma.

A few counts support this clone. This chain uses TRBV4-2 with TRBJ1-1, with D maybe TRBD1 (6 bases). From germline, CDR1 is LGHNA and CDR2 YNFKEQ. Deletions cut 4 bases from V and 0 bases from J, with 9 bases between. The CDR3 runs to 14 residues. The CDR3 DNA sequence: TGTGCCAGCAGCCTTACAGGGTTGAACACTGAAGCTTTCTTT. Its protein is CASSLTGLNTEAFF.

There are a few counts of this clone. V usage is TRBV5-6 and J usage is TRBJ1-5; D unclear. The CDR3 has 13 residues. Between the trimmed V and J ends, which lost 2 bases and 7 bases, there was a span of 10 bases. Germline CDR1 SGHDT, CDR2 YYEEEE. The CDR3 DNA reads TGTGCCAGCAGCTTTGTGGGCGAACAGCCCCAGCATTTT. Its translation: CASSFVGEQPQHF.

The chain recombines TRBV10-3 with TRBJ2-2; TRBD1 matches 9 bases. The CDR3 runs to 15 residues. The V segment lost 7 bases and the J segment 4 bases; nucleotides outside the gene matches: 7. Germline V lookup: CDR1 ENHRY, CDR2 SYGVKD. CDR3 DNA: TGTGCCATCACGGGACAGGGTGTTGGCACCGGGGAGCTGTTTTTT. Its protein product is CAITGQGVGTGELFF.

The chain links TRBV7-8 to TRBJ2-7; no clear D gene. The germline V and J ends were trimmed by 6 bases and 6 bases, with 18 bases remaining between them. The CDR3 totals 14 residues. Germline lookup yields CDR1 SGHVS and CDR2 FQNEAQ. CDR3: CASSQTGLPAEQYF. In DNA form, the CDR3 reads TGTGCCAGCAGTCAAACCGGGCTTCCCGCCGAGCAGTACTTC.

This clone has a single count. This chain joins TRBV7-9 and TRBJ2-5; 10 nucleotides align to TRBD2. Looked up from germline, CDR1 is SEHNR and CDR2 is FQNEAQ (reference sequence). Germline trimming cut 1 base from V and 5 bases from J; bases unmatched to any gene: 13. CDR3 length: 18 residues. This CDR3 is CASSLVPATSGIRETQYF. CDR3 DNA sequence: TGTGCCAGCAGCTTAGTGCCTGCAACTAGCGGGATCAGGGAGACCCAGTACTTC.

The V gene is TRBV5-4, the J gene TRBJ1-2, with 9 nucleotides matching TRBD1. Germline V gene lookup returns CDR1 SGHNT and CDR2 YYREEE (reference sequence). CDR3 length equals 16 residues. V was pared by 0 bases and J by 5 bases, with 8 bases of the junction left unmatched. As DNA, the CDR3 is TGTGCCAGCAGCTTGGAATCGGGGACAGGGTTTTATGGCTACACCTTC. Translation gives CASSLESGTGFYGYTF.

The chain is built from TRBV5-1 and TRBJ2-5; the D call may be TRBD1 or TRBD2 (6 bases each). Germline CDR1 is SGHRS and CDR2 is YFSETQ. The CDR3 covers 15 residues. The germline V and J ends were trimmed by 4 bases and 5 bases, with 18 bases remaining between them. For the CDR3, the DNA is TGCGCCAGCAGCGACCGACGGGGGCCCCGGGAGACCCAGTACTTC. Protein sequence: CASSDRRGPRETQYF.

The chain is built from TRBV30 and TRBJ1-2; D call uncertain. The CDR3 covers 13 residues. The germline CDR1 and CDR2 sequences are GTSNPN and SVGIG (reference sequence). Trimming removed 4 bases from V and 0 bases from J, with 9 bases in between. The DNA of the CDR3 is TGTGCCTGGAATGCCAGAGCTAACTATGGCTACACCTTC. Amino acids: CAWNARANYGYTF.

The chain joins TRBV7-9 to TRBJ2-1, with a tentative D call TRBD1 (5 bases). Germline assignment: CDR1 SEHNR and CDR2 FQNEAQ (reference sequence). Trimming shortened V by 5 bases and J by 3 bases, and 14 bases separated the two germline ends. The CDR3 consists of 15 residues. CDR3 in amino acids: CASSPRQHNYNEQFF. CDR3 sequence (DNA): TGTGCCAGCAGCCCAAGACAGCATAACTACAATGAGCAGTTCTTC.

This chain uses TRBV28 with TRBJ1-1; 7 positions agree with TRBD1. The V gene end was trimmed by 6 bases and the J gene end by 0 bases; junction bases not matched to a gene: 4. This CDR3 is 14 amino acids long. Germline V gene lookup returns CDR1 MDHEN and CDR2 SYDVKM. CDR3 protein: CASSPGGLNTEAFF. CDR3 bases: TGTGCCAGCAGCCCAGGGGGACTGAACACTGAAGCTTTCTTT.

The chain couples TRBV18 to TRBJ1-3; 7 bases fit TRBD1. With V trimmed by 4 bases and J by 4 bases, 13 bases remained unmatched. The CDR3 extends over 17 amino acids. Germline V gene sequence: CDR1 KGHSH, CDR2 LQKENI. The CDR3 reads CASSLTSGRGSGNTIYF. CDR3 coding DNA: TGTGCCAGCTCACTCACCTCCGGCAGGGGGTCAGGAAACACCATATATTTT.

This clone was detected only a few times. The chain is built from TRBV5-1 and TRBJ1-4; a possible D gene is TRBD1 (6 bases). Between the trimmed V and J ends, which lost 6 bases and 0 bases, there was a span of 9 bases. Germline CDR1 SGHRS, CDR2 YFSETQ. The CDR3 has 14 residues. The CDR3 DNA follows: TGCGCCAGCACCACAGGGACAACTAATGAAAAACTGTTTTTT. This translates into CASTTGTTNEKLFF.

This clone has just one count. The genes are TRBV19 and TRBJ2-3; D is ambiguous. The germline V and J ends were trimmed by 7 bases and 0 bases, with 14 bases remaining between them. From germline, CDR1 is LNHDA and CDR2 SQIVND (reference sequence). The CDR3 sequence is 15 residues long. CDR3 residues: CASNSLGTSTDTQYF. In nucleotides, the CDR3 is TGTGCCAGTAACTCCCTTGGAACTAGCACAGATACGCAGTATTTT.

In this sample, this clone turned up once. The rearrangement joins TRBV6-1 to TRBJ2-1; D uncertain. The CDR3 loop spans 14 amino acids. Trimming cost V 1 base and J 0 bases, with 4 bases left between them. Germline V gene lookup returns CDR1 MNHNS and CDR2 SASEGT. The CDR3 bases are TGTGCCAGCAGTGAAGGGAGCTCCTACAATGAGCAGTTCTTC. Its protein is CASSEGSSYNEQFF.

This sequence joins TRBV6-5 and TRBJ2-2; D is perhaps TRBD1 (5 bases). Between the trimmed V and J ends, which lost 4 bases and 6 bases, there was a span of 12 bases. Germline CDR1 and CDR2: MNHEY and SVGAGI. The CDR3 is made up of 14 amino acids. Here the CDR3 DNA reads TGTGCCAGCAGTTCCACAATAGGGGCCGGGGAGCTGTTTTTT. Translated, it gives CASSSTIGAGELFF.

The gene calls are TRBV30 and TRBJ1-6, with D maybe TRBD1 (5 bases). Germline CDR1 is GTSNPN and CDR2 is SVGIG (reference sequence). The CDR3 consists of 16 residues. Trimming shortened V by 6 bases and J by 9 bases, and 24 bases separated the two germline ends. CDR3 amino acids: CACLKREGLRISPLHF. The CDR3 DNA reads TGTGCCTGCCTTAAAAGGGAGGGGTTAAGAATTTCACCCCTCCACTTT.

The chain joins TRBV28 to TRBJ2-6, with D possibly being TRBD2 (5 bases). Per the germline V gene, CDR1 is MDHEN and CDR2 is SYDVKM. Between the trimmed V and J ends, which lost 0 bases and 4 bases, there was a span of 7 bases. The CDR3 has 15 amino acids. In nucleotides, the CDR3 is TGTGCCAGCAGTTTATGGGGAGCCGGGGCCAACGTCCTGACTTTC. This encodes CASSLWGAGANVLTF.

V and J are TRBV20-1 and TRBJ2-1; D is uncertain. The CDR3 contains 10 residues. Germline V CDR1 and CDR2: DFQATT, SNEGSKA (reference sequence). V was pared by 3 bases and J by 10 bases, with 7 bases between. As DNA, the CDR3 is TGCAGTGCTAGTGGCGTCGAGCAGTTCTTC. It translates to CSASGVEQFF.

The CDR3 here is CASSFLGHTNTGELFF. For the CDR3, the DNA is TGCGCCAGCAGCTTTCTGGGACATACCAACACCGGGGAGCTGTTTTTT. The chain combines TRBV5-1 with TRBJ2-2; D may be TRBD1 (6 bases). V was clipped by 2 bases and J by 2 bases, with 13 bases between them. The CDR3 sequence is 16 residues long. The germline V gene encodes CDR1 SGHRS and CDR2 YFSETQ.

The chain has TRBV7-9 and TRBJ2-5; unclear D gene. The CDR3 loop spans 12 amino acids. Trimming removed 1 base from V and 7 bases from J, with 7 bases in between. The V gene's germline CDR1 is SEHNR and CDR2 FQNEAQ (reference sequence). The CDR3 loop reads CASSLGSATQYF. CDR3 DNA sequence: TGTGCCAGCAGCTTAGGGTCGGCGACCCAGTACTTC.

This clone appeared a few times. The CDR3 reads CASSPDSDNQPQHF. CDR3 DNA: TGTGCCAGCTCACCGGACAGCGATAATCAGCCCCAGCATTTT. The rearrangement links TRBV18 to TRBJ1-5; tentatively, D is TRBD1 (6 bases). CDR3 length: 14 residues. Germline V lookup: CDR1 KGHSH, CDR2 LQKENI. The germline V and J ends were trimmed by 3 bases and 4 bases, with 10 bases remaining between them.

V is TRBV7-9 and J is TRBJ2-3, with D possibly TRBD2 on 5 matching bases. Trimming removed 0 bases at V and 3 bases at J, with 16 bases between. The CDR3 loop spans 17 amino acids. Germline values: CDR1 SEHNR, CDR2 FQNEAQ (reference sequence). The CDR3 bases are TGTGCCAGCAGCTTAGCCCCCAGAGGGTATCTTACAGATACGCAGTATTTT. It yields the protein CASSLAPRGYLTDTQYF.